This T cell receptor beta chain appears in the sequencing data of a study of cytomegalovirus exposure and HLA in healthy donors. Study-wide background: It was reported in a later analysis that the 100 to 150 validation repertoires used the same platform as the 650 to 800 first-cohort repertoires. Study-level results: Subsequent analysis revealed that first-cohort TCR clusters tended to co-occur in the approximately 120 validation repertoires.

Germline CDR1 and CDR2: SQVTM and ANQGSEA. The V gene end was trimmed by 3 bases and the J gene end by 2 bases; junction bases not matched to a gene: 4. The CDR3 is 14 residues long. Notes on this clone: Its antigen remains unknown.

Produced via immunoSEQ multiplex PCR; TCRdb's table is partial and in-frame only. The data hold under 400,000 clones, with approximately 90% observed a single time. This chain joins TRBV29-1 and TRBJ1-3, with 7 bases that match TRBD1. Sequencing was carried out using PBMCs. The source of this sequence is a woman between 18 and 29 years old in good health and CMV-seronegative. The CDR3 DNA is TGCAGCGTTGAGCGGGACAGAGCTGGAAACACCATATATTTT. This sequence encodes CSVERDRAGNTIYF.